A single sample is the source of the 24 T cell receptor beta chains below, sequenced in a study of human T cells and chemical hapten exposure. Noted time point: patch test 1, 2 weeks after DPC sensitization. Treatment here: therapeutic diphenylcyclopropenone sensitization with weekly scalp DPC. TCRdb called the RACE reads again in MiXCR, with one record for every CDR3 protein. The profile shows fewer than 400,000 distinct CDR3 sequences, 6% to 8.5% of them singletons. The source material was whole blood, sampled in connection with sensitization to the hapten diphenylcyclopropenone (DPC). These receptors all stem from a woman aged 18 to 35 with alopecia areata. Some clones in this sample may be carry-over from other donors' samples.

This chain connects TRBV9 to TRBJ2-5; 7 bases agree with TRBD2. V lost 2 bases to trimming and J lost 5 bases; unmatched junction nucleotides: 9. CDR1 is SGDLS, CDR2 YYNGEE, per germline. This CDR3 has 15 residues. The CDR3 nucleotides are TGTGCCAGCAGCGTGAGCGGGGTCGAGGGGGAGACCCAGTACTTC. It yields the protein CASSVSGVEGETQYF.

The chain employs TRBV20-1 and TRBJ2-3; 10 bases match TRBD1. V shed 7 bases and J 6 bases; nucleotides not matched to a gene: 4. CDR1 is DFQATT, CDR2 SNEGSKA, per germline (reference sequence). This CDR3 is built from 12 residues. CDR3 sequence: CSVGQGTDTQYF. In DNA, the CDR3 is TGCAGTGTGGGACAGGGGACGGATACGCAGTATTTT.

This clonotype was counted many times. The V gene is TRBV9, the J gene TRBJ2-7, with D possibly called TRBD1 or TRBD2 (5 bases each). This CDR3 contains 14 residues. Trimming removed 5 bases from V and 2 bases from J, with 14 bases in between. The germline V gene encodes CDR1 SGDLS and CDR2 YYNGEE. CDR3 DNA: TGTGCCAGCAGTGACCGGGACGGTGCCTACGAGCAGTACTTC. Translated, it gives CASSDRDGAYEQYF.

The chain employs TRBV2 and TRBJ1-4, with D possibly TRBD1 on 5 matching bases. The germline gives CDR1 SNHLY, CDR2 FYNNEI. The CDR3 length is 15 residues. The ends were cut back, 2 bases at V and 8 bases at J, with 15 bases in the middle. The CDR3 sequence is CASSETQQGNEKLFF. DNA for the CDR3: TGTGCCAGCAGTGAAACTCAGCAGGGTAACGAAAAACTGTTTTTT. The variable domain in full, with the rest retrieved from reference TRBV2 and TRBJ1-4, is EPEVTQTPSHQVTQMGQEVILRCVPISNHLYFYWYRQILGQKVEFLVSFYNNEISEKSEIFDDQFSVERPDGSNFTLKIRSTKLEDSAMYFCASSETQQGNEKLFFGSGTQLSVL.

In this sample, this clonotype turned up a few times. This chain connects TRBV4-3 to TRBJ2-3; D is perhaps TRBD2 (7 bases). V was trimmed by 0 bases and J by 2 bases, leaving 15 bases between them. This CDR3 is 17 amino acids long. In germline, CDR1 is LGHNA, CDR2 YSLEER. CDR3 coding DNA: TGCGCCAGCAGCCAAGATTTGGGGGGGCCTCACACAGATACGCAGTATTTT. It is translated as CASSQDLGGPHTDTQYF.

This clonotype has a count of ten or more. J is TRBJ1-2 and V is TRBV10-3; tentatively, D is TRBD1 (5 bases). This CDR3 comprises 12 residues. Germline V gene data show CDR1 as ENHRY and CDR2 as SYGVKD. Trimming removed 2 bases at V and 8 bases at J, with 9 bases between. CDR3 in amino acids: CAISEGTVGYTF. CDR3 bases: TGTGCCATCAGTGAGGGGACGGTCGGCTACACCTTC.

The chain combines TRBV4-2 with TRBJ1-6; D is unresolved. CDR1 LGHNA and CDR2 YNFKEQ come from the germline V gene. V was pared by 0 bases and J by 7 bases, with 10 bases between. The CDR3 sequence is 15 residues long. CDR3 residues: CASSQDRGSNSPLHF. DNA for the CDR3: TGTGCCAGCAGCCAAGATCGGGGTAGCAATTCACCCCTCCACTTT.

The V gene is TRBV5-1, the J gene TRBJ2-3; D gene ambiguous. Germline values: CDR1 SGHRS, CDR2 YFSETQ. V dropped 7 bases and J dropped 7 bases, with 19 bases sitting between them. The CDR3 has 14 amino acids. The CDR3 region is CASANSSPLHTQYF. Here the CDR3 DNA reads TGCGCCAGCGCTAACTCTTCACCCCTACATACGCAGTATTTT.

This clonotype was seen only a few times. The rearrangement links TRBV14 to TRBJ2-1; D is undetermined. Germline V CDR1 and CDR2: SGHDN, FVKESK. The V end lost 4 bases, the J end lost 0 bases, and 10 bases lay between the germline ends. The CDR3 runs to 15 residues. This chain's CDR3 is CASSPTPHSYNEQFF. DNA of the CDR3: TGTGCCAGCAGCCCCACTCCGCACTCCTACAATGAGCAGTTCTTC. Based on the CDR3 plus reference TRBV14 and TRBJ2-1, the full variable domain is EAGVTQFPSHSVIEKGQTVTLRCDPISGHDNLYWYRRVMGKEIKFLLHFVKESKQDESGMPNNRFLAERTGGTYSTLKVQPAELEDSGVYFCASSPTPHSYNEQFFGPGTRLTVL.

The V gene is TRBV7-8, the J gene TRBJ1-4, with D unresolved. The germline CDR1 and CDR2 sequences are SGHVS and FQNEAQ. The length of the CDR3 is 14 residues. V lost 3 bases and J lost 8, with 13 bases in between. This CDR3 is CASSFSWVTEKLFF. As DNA, the CDR3 is TGTGCCAGCAGCTTTAGTTGGGTGACGGAAAAACTGTTTTTT. Filled out from reference TRBV7-8 and TRBJ1-4, the complete variable domain reads GAGVSQSPRYKVAKRGQDVALRCDPISGHVSLFWYQQALGQGPEFLTYFQNEAQLDKSGLPSDRFFAERPEGSVSTLKIQRTQQEDSAVYLCASSFSWVTEKLFFGSGTQLSVL.

This clonotype has just a few counts. This chain connects TRBV6-6 to TRBJ2-1; D is ambiguous. Germline values: CDR1 MNHNY, CDR2 SVGAGI (reference sequence). With 2 bases removed from V and 5 bases from J, the gap between germline ends came to 1 base. The CDR3 loop spans 11 amino acids. CDR3 protein: CASSYNNEQFF. The CDR3 nucleotides read TGTGCCAGCAGTTACAACAATGAGCAGTTCTTC.

This clonotype has more than one count but fewer than ten. This chain uses TRBV5-6 with TRBJ1-1, with 9 bases identical to TRBD1. V lost 4 bases to trimming and J lost 7 bases; unmatched junction nucleotides: 5. This CDR3 is 13 amino acids long. CDR1 SGHDT and CDR2 YYEEEE come from the germline V gene. CDR3 region: CASSPTGGDEAFF. The CDR3 DNA reads as TGTGCCAGCAGCCCGACAGGGGGTGATGAAGCTTTCTTT.

The V gene is TRBV3-1, the J gene TRBJ2-5; D perhaps matches TRBD1 (5 bases). Trimming stripped 1 base from V and 3 bases from J, with 12 bases between. There are 15 residues in the CDR3. The V gene's germline CDR1 is LGHDT and CDR2 YNNKEL (reference sequence). CDR3 residues: CASSQAGAGKETQYF. The CDR3, as DNA: TGTGCCAGCAGCCAAGCCGGTGCAGGGAAAGAGACCCAGTACTTC.

This clonotype was counted ten times or more. The V and J genes are TRBV6-5 and TRBJ2-7, with D possibly TRBD1 on 6 matching bases. V lost 4 bases and J lost 5, with 12 bases in between. In germline, CDR1 is MNHEY, CDR2 SVGAGI. The CDR3 loop spans 13 amino acids. CDR3 sequence (DNA): TGTGCCAGCAGTTCGCTTACAGGGAACGAGCAGTACTTC. Its translation: CASSSLTGNEQYF.

In this sample, this clonotype turned up a few times. The gene calls are TRBV10-3 and TRBJ2-3; possible D gene TRBD2, 6 bases. The CDR3 loop spans 13 amino acids. Per the germline V gene, CDR1 is ENHRY and CDR2 is SYGVKD. V lost 11 bases, J lost 5 bases, and 17 bases lay in between. The CDR3 region is CAAGGVEKDTQYF. The CDR3, as DNA: TGTGCCGCAGGCGGGGTTGAGAAAGATACGCAGTATTTT.

The J gene is TRBJ2-1, the V gene TRBV5-1, with TRBD2 matching 8 bases. The CDR3 runs to 15 residues. The germline gives CDR1 SGHRS, CDR2 YFSETQ. The V segment lost 4 bases and the J segment 5 bases; nucleotides outside the gene matches: 8. The chain's CDR3 is CASSPARGADNEQFF. In DNA, the CDR3 is TGCGCCAGCAGCCCCGCGCGGGGGGCCGACAATGAGCAGTTCTTC.

This clonotype was counted a few times. The rearrangement uses TRBV3-1 and TRBJ2-3, with D uncertain. Germline lookup yields CDR1 LGHDT and CDR2 YNNKEL (reference sequence). The length of the CDR3 is 13 residues. Trimming left V 0 bases short and J 7 bases short, with 8 bases between. Written as DNA, the CDR3 is TGTGCCAGCAGCCAAGATTATCAAAATACGCAGTATTTT. Translating gives CASSQDYQNTQYF.

This clonotype was seen more than once but under ten times. The CDR3 DNA sequence: TGTGCCAGCAGCCCCTGGGGATTCGAGGTTACTGAAGCTTTCTTT. Translation gives CASSPWGFEVTEAFF. This chain uses TRBV9 with TRBJ1-1; D is ambiguous. The CDR3 spans 15 residues. Deletions cut 4 bases from V and 5 bases from J, with 18 bases between. In germline, CDR1 is SGDLS, CDR2 YYNGEE.

Ten or more counts support this clonotype. The rearrangement uses TRBV6-2 or TRBV6-3 and TRBJ2-5; 8 nucleotides match TRBD1. CDR1 is MNHEY, CDR2 SVGEGT, per germline. The CDR3 sequence is 13 residues long. J was trimmed by 6 bases and V by 5 bases; bases with no gene match: 5. CDR3 coding DNA: TGTGCCAGCAGTAAGACAGGGGCGAAGACCCAGTACTTC. The encoded protein is CASSKTGAKTQYF.

The rearrangement joins TRBV27 to TRBJ1-1, with D perhaps matching TRBD1 (6 bases). Looked up from germline, CDR1 is MNHEY and CDR2 is SMNVEV (reference sequence). Trimming removed 2 bases from V and 2 bases from J, with 15 bases in between. The CDR3 sequence is 16 residues long. In DNA form, the CDR3 reads TGTGCCAGCAGTTTAGTGTCGGGGGGCCTCAACACTGAAGCTTTCTTT. Translating gives CASSLVSGGLNTEAFF.

This clonotype came up a few times. This chain connects TRBV20-1 to TRBJ1-5; TRBD1 agrees at 11 bases. Looked up from germline, CDR1 is DFQATT and CDR2 is SNEGSKA (reference sequence). The CDR3 contains 15 residues. V was clipped by 0 bases and J by 6 bases; unmatched bases: 4. The CDR3 coding sequence is TGCAGTGCTAGAGATCCCGGGACAGGGGGTCAGCCCCAGCATTTT. It encodes CSARDPGTGGQPQHF.

This rearrangement joins TRBV4-3 to TRBJ1-2, with 7 nucleotides matching TRBD1. The CDR3 covers 17 residues. J gave up 3 bases and V 0 bases, and 10 bases lay outside the gene matches. Germline CDR1 LGHNA, CDR2 YSLEER. In DNA form, the CDR3 reads TGCGCCAGCAGCCAAGATAGGGGGCCGGGGTACGACTATGGCTACACCTTC. Its protein product is CASSQDRGPGYDYGYTF.

In its sample, this clonotype was seen a few times. The chain employs TRBV14 and TRBJ1-2; D not resolved. The V gene lost 0 bases and the J gene lost 1 base, with 6 bases spanning the gap. Germline-derived CDR1 and CDR2 are SGHDN and FVKESK. CDR3 length: 14 residues. Written as DNA, the CDR3 is TGTGCCAGCAGCCAAGACGGAAATAACTATGGCTACACCTTC. As protein: CASSQDGNNYGYTF.

This clonotype was seen at least ten times. The chain uses TRBV7-6 and TRBJ2-1; tentatively, D is TRBD1 (7 bases). The CDR3 has 14 residues. V was trimmed by 4 bases and J by 8 bases, leaving 15 bases between them. Germline values: CDR1 SGHVS, CDR2 FNYEAQ. The CDR3 is CASSSSARGDEQFF. CDR3 coding DNA: TGTGCCAGCAGCTCCTCGGCCAGGGGGGATGAGCAGTTCTTC.